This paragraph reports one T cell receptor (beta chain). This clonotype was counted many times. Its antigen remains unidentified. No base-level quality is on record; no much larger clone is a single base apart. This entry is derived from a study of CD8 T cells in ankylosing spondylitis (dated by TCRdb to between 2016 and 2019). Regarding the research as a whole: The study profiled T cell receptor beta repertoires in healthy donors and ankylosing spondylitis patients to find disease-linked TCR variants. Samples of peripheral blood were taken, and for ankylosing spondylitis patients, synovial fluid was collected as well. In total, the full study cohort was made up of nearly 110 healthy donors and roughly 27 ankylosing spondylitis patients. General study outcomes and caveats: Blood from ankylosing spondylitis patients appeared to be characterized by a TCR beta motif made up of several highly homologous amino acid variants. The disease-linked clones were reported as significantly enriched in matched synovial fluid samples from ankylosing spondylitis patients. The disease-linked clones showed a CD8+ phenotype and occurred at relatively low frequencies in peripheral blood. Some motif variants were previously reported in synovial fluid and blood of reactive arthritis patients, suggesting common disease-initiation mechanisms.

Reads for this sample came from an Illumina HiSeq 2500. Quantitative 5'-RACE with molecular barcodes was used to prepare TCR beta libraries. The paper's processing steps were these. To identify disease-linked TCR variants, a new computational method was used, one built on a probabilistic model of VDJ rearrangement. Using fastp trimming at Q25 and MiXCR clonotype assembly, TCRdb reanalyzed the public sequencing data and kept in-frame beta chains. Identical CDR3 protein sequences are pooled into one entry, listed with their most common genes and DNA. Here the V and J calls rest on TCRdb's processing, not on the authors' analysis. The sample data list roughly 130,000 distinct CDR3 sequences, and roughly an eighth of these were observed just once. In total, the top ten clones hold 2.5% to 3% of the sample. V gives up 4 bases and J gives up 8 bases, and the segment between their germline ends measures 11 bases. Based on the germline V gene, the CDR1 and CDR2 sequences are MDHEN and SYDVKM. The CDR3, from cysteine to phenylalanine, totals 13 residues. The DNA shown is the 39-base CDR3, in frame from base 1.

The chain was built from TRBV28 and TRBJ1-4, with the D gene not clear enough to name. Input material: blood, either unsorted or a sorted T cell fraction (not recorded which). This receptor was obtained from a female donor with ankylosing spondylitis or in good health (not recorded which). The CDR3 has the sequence CASSWAGKEKLFF. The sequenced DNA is TGTGCCAGCAGTTGGGCGGGTAAAGAAAAACTGTTTTTT.